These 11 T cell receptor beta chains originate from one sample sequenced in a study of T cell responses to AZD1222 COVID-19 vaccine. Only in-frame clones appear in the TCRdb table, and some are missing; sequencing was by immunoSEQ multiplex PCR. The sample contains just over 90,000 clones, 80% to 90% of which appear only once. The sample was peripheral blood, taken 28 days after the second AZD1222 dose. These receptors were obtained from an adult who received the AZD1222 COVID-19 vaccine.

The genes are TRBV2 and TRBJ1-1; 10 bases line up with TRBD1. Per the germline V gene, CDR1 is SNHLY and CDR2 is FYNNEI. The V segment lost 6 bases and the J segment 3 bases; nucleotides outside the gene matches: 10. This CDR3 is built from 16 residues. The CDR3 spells CASSPQDRGRYTEAFF. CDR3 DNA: TGTGCCAGCAGCCCTCAAGACAGGGGGCGATACACTGAAGCTTTCTTT. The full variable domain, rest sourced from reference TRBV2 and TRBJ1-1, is EPEVTQTPSHQVTQMGQEVILRCVPISNHLYFYWYRQILGQKVEFLVSFYNNEISEKSEIFDDQFSVERPDGSNFTLKIRSTKLEDSAMYFCASSPQDRGRYTEAFFGQGTRLTVV.

The CDR3 spells CASSVLPGLAFNEQFF. The CDR3 DNA follows: TGTGCCAGCAGCGTTCTCCCGGGACTAGCATTCAATGAGCAGTTCTTC. The chain combines TRBV5-6 with TRBJ2-1, with TRBD2 matching 9 bases. V shed 4 bases and J 6 bases; nucleotides not matched to a gene: 11. CDR3 length equals 16 residues. Germline V lookup: CDR1 SGHDT, CDR2 YYEEEE.

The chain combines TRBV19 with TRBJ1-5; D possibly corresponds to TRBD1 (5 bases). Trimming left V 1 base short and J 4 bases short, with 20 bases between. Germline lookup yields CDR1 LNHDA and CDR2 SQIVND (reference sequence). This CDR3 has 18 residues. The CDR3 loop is CASSIAPLKGRVNQPQHF. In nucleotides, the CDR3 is TGTGCCAGTAGTATAGCCCCCCTCAAGGGGCGAGTAAATCAGCCCCAGCATTTT. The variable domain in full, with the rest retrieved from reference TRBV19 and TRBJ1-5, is DGGITQSPKYLFRKEGQNVTLSCEQNLNHDAMYWYRQDPGQGLRLIYYSQIVNDFQKGDIAEGYSVSREKKESFPLTVTSAQKNPTAFYLCASSIAPLKGRVNQPQHFGDGTRLSIL.

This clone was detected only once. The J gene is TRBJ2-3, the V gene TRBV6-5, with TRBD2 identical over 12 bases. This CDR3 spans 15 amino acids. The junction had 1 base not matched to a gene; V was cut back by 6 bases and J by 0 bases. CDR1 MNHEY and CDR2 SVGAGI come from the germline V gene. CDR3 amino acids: CASRLAGGSTDTQYF. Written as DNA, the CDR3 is TGTGCCAGCAGACTAGCGGGGGGAAGCACAGATACGCAGTATTTT.

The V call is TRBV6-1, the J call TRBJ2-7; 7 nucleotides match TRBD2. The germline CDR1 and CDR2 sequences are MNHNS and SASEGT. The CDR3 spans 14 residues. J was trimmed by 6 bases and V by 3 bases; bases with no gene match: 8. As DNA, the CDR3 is TGTGCCAGCAGTGACGGCGGGGGAGGCAGCGAGCAGTACTTC. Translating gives CASSDGGGGSEQYF.

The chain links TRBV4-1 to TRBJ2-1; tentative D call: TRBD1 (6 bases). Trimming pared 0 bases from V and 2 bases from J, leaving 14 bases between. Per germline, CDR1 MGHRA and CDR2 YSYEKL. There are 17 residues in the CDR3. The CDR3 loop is CASSQDPETGAYNEQFF. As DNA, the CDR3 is TGCGCCAGCAGCCAAGATCCCGAGACAGGAGCCTACAATGAGCAGTTCTTC.

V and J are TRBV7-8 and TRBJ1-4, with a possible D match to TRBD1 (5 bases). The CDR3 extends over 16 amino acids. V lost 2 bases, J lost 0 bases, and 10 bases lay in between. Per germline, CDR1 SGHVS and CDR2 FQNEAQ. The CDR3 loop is CASSLQGVTTNEKLFF. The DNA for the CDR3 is TGTGCCAGCAGCTTACAGGGAGTTACAACTAATGAAAAACTGTTTTTT.

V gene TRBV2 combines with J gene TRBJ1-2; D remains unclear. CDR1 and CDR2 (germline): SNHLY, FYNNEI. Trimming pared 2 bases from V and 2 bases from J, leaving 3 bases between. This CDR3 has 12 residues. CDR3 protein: CASSELNYGYTF. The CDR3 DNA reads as TGTGCCAGCAGTGAACTGAACTATGGCTACACCTTC.

The CDR3 here is CASSQDPGGAESNSPLHF. The CDR3 DNA reads TGTGCCAGCAGCCAAGATCCCGGCGGGGCGGAAAGTAATTCACCCCTCCACTTT. V is TRBV4-2 and J is TRBJ1-6; possible D gene TRBD1, 5 bases. Trimming removed 0 bases from V and 6 bases from J, with 18 bases in between. This CDR3 has 18 amino acids. CDR1 and CDR2 (germline): LGHNA, YNFKEQ.

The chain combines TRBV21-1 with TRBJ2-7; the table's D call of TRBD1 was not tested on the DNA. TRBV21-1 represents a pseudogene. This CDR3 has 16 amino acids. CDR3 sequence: CASSKPDRAVDYEQYF. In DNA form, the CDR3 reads TGTGCCAGCAGCAAACCAGACAGGGCCGTTGACTACGAGCAGTACTTC.

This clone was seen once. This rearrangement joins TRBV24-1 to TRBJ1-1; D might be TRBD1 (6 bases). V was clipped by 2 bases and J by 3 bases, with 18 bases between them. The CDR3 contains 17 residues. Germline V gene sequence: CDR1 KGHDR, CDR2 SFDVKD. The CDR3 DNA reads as TGTGCCACCAGTGATTCCCCCGGGGGGGCTGGGGACACTGAAGCTTTCTTT. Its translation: CATSDSPGGAGDTEAFF.